This TCR beta chain was retrieved from a study of T cells expressing NK-cell markers. At the level of the study: In the group of eight sequenced donors, seven were HCMV-seropositive and one was seronegative. Study outcomes and limitations: These clonotypes, the leaders elsewhere, also led the CD3+CD56-NKG2C+ fraction in a handful of donors. Certain NKG2C+ T cell clones were expanded, and their HCMV specificity remained unclear.

It was by 5'RACE template switching with UMIs that TCR beta cDNA was made. From the 5' RACE reads, TCRdb lists one entry per CDR3 protein and no DNA. This repertoire includes about 180,000 distinct CDR3 sequences. This CDR3 contains 15 residues. Germline V gives CDR1 SEHNR, CDR2 FQNEAQ (reference sequence). On this clonotype itself: What it recognizes is unknown.

The source is a woman between 18 and 70 years old in good health. Sequencing was done on a sample of blood T cells: a sorted CD56 or NKG2C T cell subset, CD4+ or CD8+ T cells, or bulk PBMC T cells (not recorded which). The V and J genes are TRBV7-9 and TRBJ2-7; the TCRdb D gene call, TRBD2, has no DNA to confirm it. The CDR3 spells CASSLGGLAGGEQYF.